The next 19 T cell receptor beta chains were all read from a single sample in a study of blood T cell repertoires in COVID-19. Sequenced by immunoSEQ multiplex PCR; TCRdb stores in-frame clones only, minus some. This sample yields around 200,000 clones, of which 70% to 80% are seen a single time; 6% belongs to the top ten. The sample taken for sequencing was peripheral blood. All receptors derive from a woman in her 40s with COVID-19, enrolled during active disease.

V and J are TRBV9 and TRBJ2-2; 7 bases match TRBD2. From germline, CDR1 is SGDLS and CDR2 YYNGEE. V trimming: 7 bases; J trimming: 3 bases; junction bases outside the gene matches: 6. The CDR3 has 14 amino acids. CDR3 sequence reads: CASSPGLHTGELFF. CDR3 bases: TGTGCCAGCTCCCCGGGACTACACACCGGGGAGCTGTTTTTT.

The CDR3 loop reads CASSYEGPSYEQYF. CDR3 sequence (DNA): TGTGCCAGCAGTTACGAGGGTCCGTCCTACGAGCAGTACTTC. This chain joins TRBV6-6 and TRBJ2-7; TRBD2 is a possible D gene (5 bases). With 2 bases removed from V and 1 base from J, the gap between germline ends came to 9 bases. This CDR3 contains 14 residues. The germline V gene encodes CDR1 MNHNY and CDR2 SVGAGI (reference sequence).

The chain carries TRBV14 and TRBJ1-2; D is ambiguous. The germline CDR1 and CDR2 sequences are SGHDN and FVKESK. Trimming cost V 0 bases and J 4 bases, with 9 bases left between them. The CDR3 spans 14 residues. As DNA, the CDR3 is TGTGCCAGCAGCCAAGATCCAGGATCCTATGGCTACACCTTC. Translation: CASSQDPGSYGYTF. Looking up the rest from reference TRBV14 and TRBJ1-2 gives the full variable domain: EAGVTQFPSHSVIEKGQTVTLRCDPISGHDNLYWYRRVMGKEIKFLLHFVKESKQDESGMPNNRFLAERTGGTYSTLKVQPAELEDSGVYFCASSQDPGSYGYTFGSGTRLTVV.

The chain employs TRBV5-1 and TRBJ2-7; a weak D match, TRBD1 (6 bases). The CDR3 totals 14 residues. Trimming cost V 2 bases and J 3 bases, with 12 bases left between them. The V gene's germline CDR1 is SGHRS and CDR2 YFSETQ. CDR3 bases: TGCGCCAGCAGCTTTGCAGGGGTTGGCTACGAGCAGTACTTC. It is translated as CASSFAGVGYEQYF.

This chain connects TRBV15 to TRBJ1-2; D is uncertain. Germline lookup yields CDR1 LNHNV and CDR2 YYDKDF (reference sequence). Between the trimmed V and J ends, which lost 1 base and 13 bases, there was a span of 4 bases. The CDR3 totals 9 residues. CDR3 loop: CATSRGPTF. In DNA, the CDR3 is TGTGCCACCAGCAGAGGGCCCACCTTC.

The V and J genes are TRBV27 and TRBJ1-2, with D possibly being TRBD1 (6 bases). V was clipped by 3 bases and J by 3 bases, with 14 bases between them. Germline-derived CDR1 and CDR2 are MNHEY and SMNVEV (reference sequence). CDR3 length: 15 amino acids. CDR3 bases: TGTGCCAGCAGTTTTGTTGGGGACACTCACTATGGCTACACCTTC. Protein sequence: CASSFVGDTHYGYTF.

This chain uses TRBV6-5 with TRBJ2-3; possibly TRBD1 for D (6 bases). V shed 6 bases and J shed 1 base, with 14 bases lying between them. CDR3 length: 15 residues. CDR1 is MNHEY, CDR2 SVGAGI, per germline. CDR3 DNA: TGTGCCAGCAGCCCCGGGACATTCCGCACAGATACGCAGTATTTT. It encodes CASSPGTFRTDTQYF.

The J gene is TRBJ2-5, the V gene TRBV2, with 10 bases aligning to TRBD1. The CDR3 is 15 amino acids. Unmatched junction bases numbered 9, after V lost 6 bases and J lost 5 bases. Per the germline V gene, CDR1 is SNHLY and CDR2 is FYNNEI. The CDR3 sequence is CASSYLTGGGETQYF. In DNA, the CDR3 is TGTGCCAGCAGCTACCTGACAGGGGGCGGGGAGACCCAGTACTTC.

This clone was seen once. The chain uses TRBV7-3 and TRBJ2-1; 8 bases are a match to TRBD1. The germline V gene has CDR1 SGHTA and CDR2 FQGTGA. With 4 bases clipped from V and 8 bases from J, the junction kept 7 bases outside the gene matches. The CDR3 runs 14 residues. CDR3 sequence reads: CASSSGTGIHEQFF. In nucleotides, the CDR3 is TGTGCCAGCAGCTCCGGGACAGGTATCCATGAGCAGTTCTTC.

The chain carries TRBV2 and TRBJ1-2, with D possibly being TRBD1 (6 bases). This CDR3 region has 13 residues. Per the germline V gene, CDR1 is SNHLY and CDR2 is FYNNEI. Trimming removed 1 base at V and 12 bases at J, with 15 bases between. The CDR3 sequence is CASSEVGAEADTF. CDR3 bases: TGTGCCAGCAGTGAAGTGGGGGCGGAGGCAGACACCTTC.

Comment on this clone: This sample also contains other DNA sequences that code for the same CDR3. The rearrangement joins TRBV19 to TRBJ1-2; D not certain. The V gene's germline CDR1 is LNHDA and CDR2 SQIVND (reference sequence). Trimming cost V 3 bases and J 3 bases, with 5 bases left between them. The CDR3 runs 12 residues. Here the CDR3 reads CASSISDYGYTF. CDR3 sequence (DNA): TGTGCCAGTAGTATCTCAGACTATGGCTACACCTTC.

The V call is TRBV12-3 or TRBV12-4, the J call TRBJ1-6; D might be TRBD1 (6 bases). Trimming removed 10 bases at V and 4 bases at J, with 8 bases between. The CDR3 covers 12 residues. CDR3 in amino acids: CATTGYNSPLHF. The CDR3 region has the DNA TGTGCCACCACAGGGTATAATTCACCCCTCCACTTT.

The V gene is TRBV15, the J gene TRBJ2-1; 10 nucleotides line up with TRBD2. CDR1 is LNHNV and CDR2 is YYDKDF in the germline V gene (reference sequence). V shed 6 bases, J shed 7 bases, and the junction held 3 bases outside the gene matches. CDR3 size: 13 residues. CDR3 sequence (DNA): TGTGCCACCAGACCTAGCGGGAGTAATGAGCAGTTCTTC. This gives the protein CATRPSGSNEQFF.

This chain connects TRBV10-3 to TRBJ2-1; TRBD2 agrees at 9 bases. This CDR3 region has 13 residues. CDR1 is ENHRY and CDR2 is SYGVKD in the germline V gene. V trimming: 11 bases; J trimming: 10 bases; junction bases outside the gene matches: 12. The CDR3 nucleotides read TGTGCCTCCCAGGGCGGGGGGGCAGAAGAGCAGTTCTTC. It codes for CASQGGGAEEQFF.

The chain combines TRBV10-3 with TRBJ1-2, with D hard to call. The germline gives CDR1 ENHRY, CDR2 SYGVKD. The CDR3 has 15 amino acids. The ends were cut back, 3 bases at V and 2 bases at J, with 13 bases in the middle. The CDR3: CAISDVGGGNYGYTF. The CDR3 DNA is TGTGCCATCAGTGATGTAGGAGGCGGGAACTATGGCTACACCTTC.

This chain joins TRBV6-2 or TRBV6-3 and TRBJ1-1; D is unclear. The CDR3 runs to 12 residues. V shed 6 bases and J shed 5 bases, with 10 bases lying between them. Germline CDR1 MNHEY, CDR2 SVGEGT. The CDR3 reads CASSRALTEAFF. The CDR3 region has the DNA TGTGCCAGCAGCCGAGCTTTAACTGAAGCTTTCTTT.

The rearrangement uses TRBV5-1 and TRBJ2-7; 10 nucleotides align to TRBD1. The germline V gene has CDR1 SGHRS and CDR2 YFSETQ. The CDR3 contains 16 residues. V lost 2 bases to trimming and J lost 7 bases; unmatched junction nucleotides: 12. The CDR3 loop is CASSFGTGTGASEQYF. The CDR3 DNA is TGCGCCAGCAGCTTTGGGACCGGGACAGGGGCTAGTGAGCAGTACTTC. The variable domain in full, with the rest retrieved from reference TRBV5-1 and TRBJ2-7, is KAGVTQTPRYLIKTRGQQVTLSCSPISGHRSVSWYQQTPGQGLQFLFEYFSETQRNKGNFPGRFSGRQFSNSRSEMNVSTLELGDSALYLCASSFGTGTGASEQYFGPGTRLTVT.

The V call is TRBV7-2, the J call TRBJ2-7; D is unclear. The V gene's germline CDR1 is SGHTA and CDR2 FQGNSA. The CDR3 is 14 amino acids. The germline V and J ends were trimmed by 5 bases and 4 bases, with 15 bases remaining between them. The CDR3 loop is CASSPPSGLYEQYF. The CDR3 DNA is TGTGCCAGCAGCCCCCCCTCCGGTTTATACGAGCAGTACTTC.

The chain links TRBV12-3 or TRBV12-4 to TRBJ2-3, with D maybe TRBD1 (5 bases). Trimming removed 7 bases from V and 6 bases from J, with 14 bases in between. The CDR3 has 13 amino acids. The CDR3 DNA follows: TGTGCCAGCATTCGGACACCGGACGATACGCAGTATTTT. This sequence encodes CASIRTPDDTQYF.